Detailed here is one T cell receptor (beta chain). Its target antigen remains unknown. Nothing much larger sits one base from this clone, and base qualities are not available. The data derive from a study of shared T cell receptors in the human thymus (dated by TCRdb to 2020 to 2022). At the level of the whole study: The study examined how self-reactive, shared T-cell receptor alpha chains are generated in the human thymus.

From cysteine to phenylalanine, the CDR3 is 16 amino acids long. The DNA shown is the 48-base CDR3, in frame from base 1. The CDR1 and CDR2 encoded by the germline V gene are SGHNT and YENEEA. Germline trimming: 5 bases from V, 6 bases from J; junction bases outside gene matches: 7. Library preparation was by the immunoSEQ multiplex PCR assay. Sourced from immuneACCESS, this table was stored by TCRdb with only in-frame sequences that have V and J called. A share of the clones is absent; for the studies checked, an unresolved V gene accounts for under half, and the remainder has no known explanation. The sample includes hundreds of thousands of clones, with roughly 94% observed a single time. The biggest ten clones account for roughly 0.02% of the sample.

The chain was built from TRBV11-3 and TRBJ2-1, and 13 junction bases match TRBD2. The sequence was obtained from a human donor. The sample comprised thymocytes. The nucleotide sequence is TGTGCCAGCAGCGCCAGACTAGCGGGAGGATCCAATGAGCAGTTCTTC. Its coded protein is CASSARLAGGSNEQFF. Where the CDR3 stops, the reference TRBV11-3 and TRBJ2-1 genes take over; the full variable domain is EAGVVQSPRYKIIEKKQPVAFWCNPISGHNTLYWYLQNLGQGPELLIRYENEEAVDDSQLPKDRFSAERLKGVDSTLKIQPAELGDSAVYLCASSARLAGGSNEQFFGPGTRLTVL.